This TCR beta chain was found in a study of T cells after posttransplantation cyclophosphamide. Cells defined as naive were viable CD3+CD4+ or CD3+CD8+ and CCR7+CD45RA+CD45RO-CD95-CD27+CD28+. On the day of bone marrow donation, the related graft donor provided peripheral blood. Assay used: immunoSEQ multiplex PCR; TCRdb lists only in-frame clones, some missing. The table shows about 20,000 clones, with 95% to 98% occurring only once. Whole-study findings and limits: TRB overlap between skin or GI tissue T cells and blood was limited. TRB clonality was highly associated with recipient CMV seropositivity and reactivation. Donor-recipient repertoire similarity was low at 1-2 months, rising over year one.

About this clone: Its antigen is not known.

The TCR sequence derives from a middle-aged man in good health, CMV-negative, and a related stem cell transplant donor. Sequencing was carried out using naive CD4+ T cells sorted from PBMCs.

The CDR3 loop reads CASTMTFLVTRTDTQYF. The CDR3 bases are TGCGCCAGCACCATGACCTTCCTAGTCACCCGCACAGATACGCAGTATTTT. The chain has TRBV4-1 and TRBJ2-3, with D hard to call. Trimming cost V 7 bases and J 1 base, with 21 bases left between them. The CDR3 spans 17 residues. Germline V gene lookup returns CDR1 MGHRA and CDR2 YSYEKL.